This T cell receptor (beta chain) came from a study of T cell responses to AZD1222 COVID-19 vaccine. Germline V gene data show CDR1 as MNHEY and CDR2 as SVGAGI. CDR3 length equals 15 residues. With 6 bases clipped from V and 1 base from J, the junction kept 8 bases outside the gene matches. Using immunoSEQ multiplex PCR, the repertoire was profiled, and TCRdb retains in-frame clones only, with some absent. The sample lists roughly 170,000 clones; around 90% were seen once. This sequence joins TRBV6-5 and TRBJ1-1; 7 bases line up with TRBD1. The receptor was derived from an adult in good health. Specimen: peripheral blood, collected on day 0 of AZD1222 vaccination. CDR3: CASSRTRTGNTEAFF. The CDR3 coding sequence is TGTGCCAGCAGCCGTACCCGGACAGGGAACACTGAAGCTTTCTTT.